Sequencing of this T cell receptor beta chain was carried out in a study of T-cell memory formation after mild COVID-19. Study at large: For the most part, TCR clusters were specific to one donor.

This clonotype has more than one count but fewer than ten. Per germline, CDR1 LNHNV and CDR2 YYDKDF (reference sequence). This CDR3 comprises 14 residues. Trimming cost V 1 base and J 2 bases, with 8 bases left between them. The TCR alpha and TCR beta cDNA libraries, bearing sample barcodes and UMIs, were generated by 5'RACE using constant-segment primers. In TCRdb, the 5' RACE reads were re-called with MiXCR into one record per CDR3 protein. The sample lists fewer than 650,000 distinct CDR3 sequences; less than 25% were seen once. The source is an adult woman who had mild COVID-19 (a few samples of this study predate the infection). Cell type and time point are not known. Material for sequencing was PBMCs or a T cell subset sorted from them (not recorded which). The chain uses TRBV15 and TRBJ1-2, with TRBD1 as a possible D gene (5 bases). CDR3 coding DNA: TGTGCCACCAGCAGAGGGGGCGAAAACTATGGCTACACCTTC. Residues: CATSRGGENYGYTF.